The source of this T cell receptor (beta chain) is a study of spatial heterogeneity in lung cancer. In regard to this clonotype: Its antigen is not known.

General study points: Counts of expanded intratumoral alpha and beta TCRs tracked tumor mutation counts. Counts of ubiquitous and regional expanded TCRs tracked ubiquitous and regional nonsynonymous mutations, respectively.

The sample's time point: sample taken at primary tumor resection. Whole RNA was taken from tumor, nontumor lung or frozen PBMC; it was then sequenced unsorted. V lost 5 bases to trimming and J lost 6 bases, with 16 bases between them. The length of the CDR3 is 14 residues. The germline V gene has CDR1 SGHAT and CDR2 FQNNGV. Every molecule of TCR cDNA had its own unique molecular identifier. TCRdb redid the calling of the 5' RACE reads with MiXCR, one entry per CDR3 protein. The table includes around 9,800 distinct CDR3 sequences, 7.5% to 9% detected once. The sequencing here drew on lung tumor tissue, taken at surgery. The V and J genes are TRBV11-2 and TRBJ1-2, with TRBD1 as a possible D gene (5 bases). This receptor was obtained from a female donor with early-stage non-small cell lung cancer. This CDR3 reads CASSPGPAWNGYTF. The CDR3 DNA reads TGTGCCAGCAGCCCGGGGCCAGCCTGGAATGGCTACACCTTC.